Given below is one T cell receptor (beta chain) in context. This CDR3 contains 15 residues. The ends were cut back, 1 base at V and 9 bases at J, with 16 bases in the middle. Germline CDR1 reads LNHDA; CDR2 reads SQIVND (reference sequence). The Seattle site enrolled patients during active infection and followed them longitudinally. This entry comes from a study of blood T cell repertoires in COVID-19. Study background: Specimens from acute and convalescent COVID-19 originated in the United States, Italy and Spain. PBMCs, B-cell-depleted T cells, or T cells provided the cDNA or gDNA that made up the material.

Data came from immunoSEQ multiplex PCR; TCRdb stores just in-frame clones and leaves some out. This sample has about 500,000 clones; approximately 92% occur once, and the top ten carry 0.9%. V gene TRBV19 combines with J gene TRBJ2-4, with D perhaps matching TRBD1 (6 bases). The clonotype was recovered from a man younger than 30 with COVID-19, enrolled during active disease. Specimen: peripheral blood. The CDR3 bases are TGTGCCAGTAGTATAGGGCTGGGGGCAGGAGGCATTCAGTACTTC. Protein: CASSIGLGAGGIQYF.